Listed below are T cell receptor beta chains from one sample, sequenced in a study of cytomegalovirus exposure and HLA in healthy donors. Sequenced by immunoSEQ multiplex PCR; TCRdb stores in-frame clones only, minus some. The sample holds roughly 180,000 clones; approximately 88% are singletons and the top ten take 1.2%. Sequencing input: PBMCs. These receptors were collected from a boy between 2 and 10 years old in good health and CMV-seronegative. Both conserved end residues are part of each CDR3. The D gene is left open where the match is weak. A clone size is listed for some rows: how often the clone was seen (once, few, many), or a class if it is expanded.

D gene	clone size	V gene	J gene	CDR3 DNA	CDR3 protein
NA	once	TRBV6-6	TRBJ1-6	TGTGCCAGCAGCCAGGGTTTGAATTCACCCCTCCACTTT	CASSQGLNSPLHF
NA	NA	TRBV30	TRBJ1-1	TGTGCCTGGGCTGGAGGCACTGAAGCTTTCTTT	CAWAGGTEAFF
NA	NA	TRBV6-5	TRBJ1-3	TGTGCCAGCAGTTACGGAGGGGGAAACACCATATATTTT	CASSYGGGNTIYF
TRBD1	NA	TRBV10-1	TRBJ1-1	TGCGCCAGCAGCCGGGACAGGGGTGTCACTGAAGCTTTCTTT	CASSRDRGVTEAFF
NA	NA	TRBV6-1	TRBJ1-1	TGTGCCAGCAGTGATCCCGACACTGAAGCTTTCTTT	CASSDPDTEAFF
TRBD2	NA	TRBV6-5	TRBJ2-1	TGTGCCAGCAGTGGGTTGACTAGCGGGAACAATGAGCAGTTCTTC	CASSGLTSGNNEQFF
NA	NA	TRBV2	TRBJ1-2	TGTGCCAGCAGGCGGGGCGTTCTTGAGAACTATGGCTACACCTTC	CASRRGVLENYGYTF
NA	few	TRBV28	TRBJ2-7	TGTGCCAGCAGTTTGGGAGGGGGGGGTTACGAGCAGTACTTC	CASSLGGGGYEQYF
TRBD2	NA	TRBV5-1	TRBJ2-1	TGCGCCAGCAGCGAGCCTAGCGGGGAGCGAATTTCCTACAATGAGCAGTTCTTC	CASSEPSGERISYNEQFF
TRBD1	NA	TRBV25-1	TRBJ1-6	TGTGCCAGCAGTGCCCGGACAGGGGGCATTTCACCCCTCCACTTT	CASSARTGGISPLHF
NA	NA	TRBV28	TRBJ2-3	TGTGCCAGCACCCCAGGGTCTTCAGATACGCAGTATTTT	CASTPGSSDTQYF
NA	NA	TRBV19	TRBJ1-1	TGTGCCAGTAGTCACAGGGTGGGTGAAGCTTTCTTT	CASSHRVGEAFF
TRBD1	NA	TRBV27	TRBJ1-4	TGTGCCAGCAGTTCTCACGGGACAGGGGGGGAACTGTTTTTT	CASSSHGTGGELFF
TRBD1	NA	TRBV6-5	TRBJ1-1	TGTGCCAGCAGTTACTCGAGGACAGGGGGGAACACTGAAGCTTTCTTT	CASSYSRTGGNTEAFF
NA	NA	TRBV11-2	TRBJ2-7	TGTGCCAGCAGCTTAACTCGGGCGGGGGCGAACGAGCAGTACTTC	CASSLTRAGANEQYF
TRBD2	NA	TRBV9	TRBJ2-7	TGTGCCAGCAGCCTCCAGCCGGGACTAGCGGTTGGGGAGCAGTACTTC	CASSLQPGLAVGEQYF
TRBD2	NA	TRBV6-6	TRBJ2-5	TGTGCCAGCAGTTATTTTTTGGCGGGGGTTCAAGAGACCCAGTACTTC	CASSYFLAGVQETQYF
NA	NA	TRBV5-1	TRBJ2-3	TGCGCCAGCAGCTTGACAGAACCCACAGATACGCAGTATTTT	CASSLTEPTDTQYF
TRBD1	NA	TRBV2	TRBJ2-7	TGTGCCAGCAGCGTCAACCCAAGGACAGGGGGAAGGGATGATTACCTCTTC	CASSVNPRTGGRDDYLF
NA	NA	TRBV6-1	TRBJ1-3	TGTGCTTACAGGATCTCCTCTGGAAACACCATATATTTT	CAYRISSGNTIYF
NA	NA	TRBV5-1	TRBJ1-4	TGCGCCAGCAGCCGCGACAGAGCAACTAATGAAAAACTGTTTTTT	CASSRDRATNEKLFF
NA	NA	TRBV6-1	TRBJ2-7	TGTGCCAGCAGCGTTTTCAGGGGATGGACCTACGAGCAGTACTTC	CASSVFRGWTYEQYF
NA	NA	TRBV9	TRBJ2-1	TGTGCCAGCAGCGCGGTAGAGGGTTCCTACAATGAGCAGTTCTTC	CASSAVEGSYNEQFF
NA	NA	TRBV6-1	TRBJ1-1	TGTGCCAGCAGTGTCGGAGCCTTGAACACTGAAGCTTTCTTT	CASSVGALNTEAFF
NA	once	TRBV11-2	TRBJ2-2	TGTGCCAGCAGCTTGGGGCACGCGAACACCGGGGAGCTGTTTTTT	CASSLGHANTGELFF
NA	NA	TRBV5-5	TRBJ2-1	TGTGCCAGCAGCTTGGACAGTCCCTACAATGAGCAGTTCTTC	CASSLDSPYNEQFF
NA	NA	TRBV7-8	TRBJ2-1	TGTGCCAGCAGCTTATCAGGGGCCGTCTCCTACAATGAGCAGTTCTTC	CASSLSGAVSYNEQFF
TRBD1	NA	TRBV25-1	TRBJ2-7	TGTGCCAGCAGTGGTACCCCGGGACAGGGGGCGAACGAGCAGTACTTC	CASSGTPGQGANEQYF
NA	NA	TRBV29-1	TRBJ1-1	TGCAGCGTTCGACAGGTCATCACTGAAGCTTTCTTT	CSVRQVITEAFF
NA	NA	TRBV6-1	TRBJ1-1	TGTGCCAGCAGAGTTTGGGAGGGGGTCGCTGAAGCTTTCTTT	CASRVWEGVAEAFF
NA	NA	TRBV9	TRBJ2-1	TGTGCCAGCAGCGTGGGGGGGCGCTTCTCCTACAATGAGCAGTTCTTC	CASSVGGRFSYNEQFF
NA	once	TRBV7-2	TRBJ2-2	TGTGCCAGCAGTCCGCGACTACCGGGCCACACCGGGGAGCTGTTTTTT	CASSPRLPGHTGELFF
NA	NA	TRBV11-2	TRBJ2-1	TGTGCCAGCAGCTTACAGGGTTCCTACAATGAGCAGTTCTTC	CASSLQGSYNEQFF
TRBD1	NA	TRBV4-1	TRBJ2-7	TGCGCCAGCAGCCAAGATCTAGGGACAGGGAATTCCTACGAGCAGTACTTC	CASSQDLGTGNSYEQYF
TRBD1	NA	TRBV30	TRBJ1-4	TGTGCCTGGAATACAGGGGCAACTAATGAAAAACTGTTTTTT	CAWNTGATNEKLFF
TRBD2	once	TRBV19	TRBJ2-7	TGTGCCAGTAGTATTACAGCGGGAAGCTCCTACGAGCAGTACTTC	CASSITAGSSYEQYF
NA	NA	TRBV19	TRBJ1-2	TGTGCCAGTAGTAGCACGGGGGGGTCCAACTATGGCTACACCTTC	CASSSTGGSNYGYTF
NA	NA	TRBV5-4	TRBJ2-7	TGTGCCAGCAGCTTAGCGGGCAGGCGGTACGAGCAGTACTTC	CASSLAGRRYEQYF
NA	NA	TRBV10-3	TRBJ1-2	TGTGCCACCAGAGGGCAGGGCGACTCTAACTATGGCTACACCTTC	CATRGQGDSNYGYTF
NA	NA	TRBV4-3	TRBJ2-5	TGCGCCAGCAGCCCGTGGGGCGGAGAGACCCAGTACTTC	CASSPWGGETQYF
NA	NA	TRBV6-4	TRBJ2-2	TGTGCCAGCAGTCCAACAGTGACGAACACCGGGGAGCTGTTTTTT	CASSPTVTNTGELFF
NA	NA	TRBV5-1	TRBJ1-1	TGCGCCAGCAGCCTAACGGGAAAACCCGGCACTGAAGCTTTCTTT	CASSLTGKPGTEAFF
TRBD1	NA	TRBV27	TRBJ1-4	TGTGCCAGCAGATACCAGGGGGTGGGGGAAAAACTGTTTTTT	CASRYQGVGEKLFF
TRBD1	NA	TRBV5-1	TRBJ2-1	TGCGCCAGCAGCTACAGGGGTGAGCAGTTCTTC	CASSYRGEQFF
NA	once	TRBV5-6	TRBJ1-1	TGTGCCAGCAGTGCCCTACAGCCCATGAACACTGAAGCTTTCTTT	CASSALQPMNTEAFF
TRBD1	NA	TRBV7-9	TRBJ2-7	TGTGCCAGCAACAACCCGGGACAGAACTCCGAGCAGTACTTC	CASNNPGQNSEQYF
TRBD1	NA	TRBV10-3	TRBJ1-5	TGTGCCATCAGTGAGTCGCCAGGGGGCAACAATCAGCCCCAGCATTTT	CAISESPGGNNQPQHF
TRBD2	NA	TRBV7-9	TRBJ2-1	TGTGCCAGCTTGGGGACTAGCGGGGGCTCCTACAATGAGCAGTTCTTC	CASLGTSGGSYNEQFF